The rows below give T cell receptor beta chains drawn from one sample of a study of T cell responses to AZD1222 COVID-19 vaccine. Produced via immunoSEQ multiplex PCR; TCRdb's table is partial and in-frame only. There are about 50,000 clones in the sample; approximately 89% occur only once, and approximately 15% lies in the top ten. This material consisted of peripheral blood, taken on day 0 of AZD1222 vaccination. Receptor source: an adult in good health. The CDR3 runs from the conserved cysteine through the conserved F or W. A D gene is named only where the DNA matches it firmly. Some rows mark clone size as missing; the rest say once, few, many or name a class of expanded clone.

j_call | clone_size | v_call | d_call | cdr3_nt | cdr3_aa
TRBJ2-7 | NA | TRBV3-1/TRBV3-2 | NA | TGTGCCAGCAGCCACAGCGACGAGCAGTACTTC | CASSHSDEQYF
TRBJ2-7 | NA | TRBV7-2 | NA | TGTGCCAGCAGCGCTCGATCGGAATCCTACGAGCAGTACTTC | CASSARSESYEQYF
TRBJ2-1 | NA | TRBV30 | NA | TGTGCCTGGAAGGGTAAGGAGTGGACGTCCAGATTCTTC | CAWKGKEWTSRFF
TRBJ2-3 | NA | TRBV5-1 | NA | TGCGCCAGCAGCTTGGCGGGCTCTGGCACAGATACGCAGTATTTT | CASSLAGSGTDTQYF
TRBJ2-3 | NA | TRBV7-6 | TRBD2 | TGTGCCAGCAGCTTAGTCGGGAGGAGTTTCACAGATACGCAGTATTTT | CASSLVGRSFTDTQYF
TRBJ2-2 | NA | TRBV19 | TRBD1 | TGTGCCAGTAGTACAGAGGACAGGGCTACCGGGGAGCTGTTTTTT | CASSTEDRATGELFF
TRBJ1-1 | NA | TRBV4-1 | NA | TGCGCCAGCAGCCGTACAGGGAACACTGAAGCTTTCTTT | CASSRTGNTEAFF
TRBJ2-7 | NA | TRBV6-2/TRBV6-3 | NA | TGTGCCAGCAGTTACACCCTCCGGAGCGCCTTCTCCTACGAGCAGTACTTC | CASSYTLRSAFSYEQYF
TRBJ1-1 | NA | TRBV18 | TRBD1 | TGTGCCAGCTCACCTCGGGACAGGGACACTGAAGCTTTCTTT | CASSPRDRDTEAFF
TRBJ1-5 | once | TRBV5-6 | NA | TGTGCCAGCAGCCCCTGGACAGTCAGCAATCAGCCCCAGCATTTT | CASSPWTVSNQPQHF
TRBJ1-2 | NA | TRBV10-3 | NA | TGTGCCATCAGTGAGTCCGGCAGTAACTATGGCTACACCTTC | CAISESGSNYGYTF
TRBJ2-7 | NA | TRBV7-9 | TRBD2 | TGTGCCAGCAGCTTTAGCGGGACCAACTACGAGCAGTACTTC | CASSFSGTNYEQYF
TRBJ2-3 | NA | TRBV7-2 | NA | TGTGCCAGCGGGTCAACAGATACGCAGTATTTT | CASGSTDTQYF
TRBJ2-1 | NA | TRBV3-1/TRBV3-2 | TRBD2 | TGTGCCAGCAGCCAAGTGGCGGGAGGGCCTAACAATGAGCAGTTCTTC | CASSQVAGGPNNEQFF
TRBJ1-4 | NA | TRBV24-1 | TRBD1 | TGTGCCACCAGTGATCCGGGACAGGGGGCGCGAAGTGAAAAACTGTTTTTT | CATSDPGQGARSEKLFF
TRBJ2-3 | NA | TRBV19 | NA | TGTGCCAGTAGTGAACCCAGGGGTCCCACAGATACGCAGTATTTT | CASSEPRGPTDTQYF
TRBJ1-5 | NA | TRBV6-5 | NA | TGTGCCAGCAGTTACCGGGACACCTCTCCCCAGCATTTT | CASSYRDTSPQHF
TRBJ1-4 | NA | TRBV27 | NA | TGTGCCAGCACCCACACGGGCGCAAATGAAAAACTGTTTTTT | CASTHTGANEKLFF
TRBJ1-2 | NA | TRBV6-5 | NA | TGTGCCAGCAAGGGGGTCTATGGCTACACCTTC | CASKGVYGYTF
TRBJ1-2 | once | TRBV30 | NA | TGTGCCTGGGTCTTCTCGGACGGCCGGGTGTCAAGAGGCTACACCTTC | CAWVFSDGRVSRGYTF
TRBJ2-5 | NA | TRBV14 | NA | TGTGCCAGCAGCCAGGGCCCGCCATCAGAGACCCAGTACTTC | CASSQGPPSETQYF